This T cell receptor (beta chain) is drawn from a study of CD8 T cells in ankylosing spondylitis. Library preparation for TCR beta used quantitative 5'-RACE with molecular barcodes. Using its own MiXCR run on the 5' RACE reads, TCRdb lists one record per CDR3 protein. This sample has around 440,000 distinct CDR3 sequences; 17% occur once, and the top ten carry over 1%. General observations from the study: In the blood and synovial fluid of reactive arthritis, some motif variants had been previously reported. Disease-linked clones had a CD8+ phenotype and relatively low frequency in peripheral blood. Clones linked to disease were reported to show significant enrichment in matched ankylosing spondylitis synovial fluid. Blood of patients with ankylosing spondylitis appeared to be characterized by a TCR beta motif of several highly homologous variants.

This CDR3 has 16 amino acids. The V end was cut by 0 bases, the J end by 3 bases, with 15 bases between. Germline CDR1 and CDR2: LGHNA and YSLEER. The table lists this clonotype with a few counts. Its specificity is unknown. This chain connects TRBV4-3 to TRBJ2-7; D not resolved. The source is a male donor with ankylosing spondylitis. Input material: blood, either unsorted or a sorted T cell fraction (not recorded which). CDR3 protein: CASSQDYPPQYYEQYF. CDR3 sequence (DNA): TGCGCCAGCAGCCAAGACTACCCCCCCCAATACTACGAGCAGTACTTC.